The 10 T cell receptor beta chains below all came from one sample that was sequenced in a study of cytomegalovirus exposure and HLA in healthy donors. This PCR relied on a set of 60 Vbeta primers and 13 Jbeta primers. Only in-frame clones appear in the TCRdb table, and some are missing; sequencing was by immunoSEQ multiplex PCR. The sample shows 170,000 or so clones, around four fifths of them seen only once. Input material: PBMCs. These receptors came from a man aged 50 to 59 in good health and CMV-seronegative.

The DNA for the CDR3 is TGCGCCAGCAGCTTTGGGACTAGCGGGGGGGTCCAGAACACCGGGGAGCTGTTTTTT. Encoded protein: CASSFGTSGGVQNTGELFF. V and J are TRBV4-3 and TRBJ2-2, with TRBD2 matching 16 bases. The CDR3 is made up of 19 amino acids. Germline V gene lookup returns CDR1 LGHNA and CDR2 YSLEER. V shed 5 bases, J shed 1 base, and the junction held 7 bases outside the gene matches.

As regards this clone: Germline and junction disagree at one end, which may indicate a read error. The chain joins TRBV7-9 to TRBJ1-2; 8 bases align to TRBD1. Germline assignment: CDR1 SEHNR and CDR2 FQNEAQ (reference sequence). The CDR3 consists of 14 residues. The CDR3 DNA is TGTTCCAGCAGCTTGCCGGGACAGGCAAGCGGCTACACCTTC. This translates into CSSSLPGQASGYTF.

The chain has TRBV4-1 and TRBJ2-2; 7 nucleotides match TRBD1. V was pared by 4 bases and J by 1 base, with 3 bases of the junction left unmatched. Germline loops: CDR1 MGHRA, CDR2 YSYEKL. CDR3 length: 15 residues. In nucleotides, the CDR3 is TGCGCCAGCAGCCCGGGACAGCTGAACACCGGGGAGCTGTTTTTT. Its protein product is CASSPGQLNTGELFF.

CDR3 sequence reads: CASSPDRRFEAFF. CDR3 sequence (DNA): TGTGCCAGCAGTCCGGACAGGCGTTTTGAAGCTTTCTTT. The chain recombines TRBV28 with TRBJ1-1, with 7 positions matching TRBD1. V gave up 5 bases and J gave up 7 bases; unmatched junction bases: 7. The CDR3 is 13 residues long. Germline assignment: CDR1 MDHEN and CDR2 SYDVKM.

The rearrangement uses TRBV9 and TRBJ2-6; maybe TRBD2 (6 bases). Per the germline V gene, CDR1 is SGDLS and CDR2 is YYNGEE. V was cut by 0 bases and J by 2 bases, with 15 bases left in between. The CDR3 is 18 amino acids. The CDR3 DNA reads TGTGCCAGCAGCGTAGGGGGGGTTGGGGTACCTGGGGCCAACGTCCTGACTTTC. This sequence encodes CASSVGGVGVPGANVLTF.

The CDR3 region is CASSPSRVANYGYTF. The CDR3, as DNA: TGTGCCAGCAGCCCGTCCCGCGTAGCTAACTATGGCTACACCTTC. The rearrangement links TRBV7-8 to TRBJ1-2; D unresolved. V dropped 5 bases and J dropped 0 bases, with 13 bases sitting between them. Per germline, CDR1 SGHVS and CDR2 FQNEAQ. The CDR3 contains 15 residues.

V usage is TRBV15 and J usage is TRBJ1-6; perhaps TRBD1 as D (5 bases). V lost 5 bases and J 8 bases, leaving 13 bases between the germline ends. Per the germline V gene, CDR1 is LNHNV and CDR2 is YYDKDF (reference sequence). The CDR3 is 14 residues long. Here the CDR3 DNA reads TGTGCCACCAGCCGGACACGGAATGATTCACCCCTCCACTTT. This translates into CATSRTRNDSPLHF. Variable domain in full (rest from reference TRBV15 and TRBJ1-6): DAMVIQNPRYQVTQFGKPVTLSCSQTLNHNVMYWYQQKSSQAPKLLFHYYDKDFNNEADTPDNFQSRRPNTSFCFLDIRSPGLGDTAMYLCATSRTRNDSPLHFGNGTRLTVT.

J is TRBJ2-7 and V is TRBV18; the D is unclear. Per the germline V gene, CDR1 is KGHSH and CDR2 is LQKENI. Trimming removed 0 bases from V and 0 bases from J, with 9 bases in between. The CDR3 totals 15 residues. CDR3 region: CASSPPGRSSYEQYF. The CDR3 DNA reads as TGTGCCAGCTCACCACCCGGAAGGAGCTCCTACGAGCAGTACTTC.

The chain links TRBV7-8 to TRBJ2-3; D gene unclear. The V gene lost 5 bases and the J gene lost 2 bases, with 8 bases spanning the gap. Germline V gene sequence: CDR1 SGHVS, CDR2 FQNEAQ. CDR3 length: 13 amino acids. In DNA form, the CDR3 reads TGTGCCAGCAGCCGGCGACACACAGATACGCAGTATTTT. It yields the protein CASSRRHTDTQYF.

This chain joins TRBV10-3 and TRBJ2-2, with D uncertain. CDR1 ENHRY and CDR2 SYGVKD come from the germline V gene. The ends were cut back, 4 bases at V and 0 bases at J, with 12 bases in the middle. This CDR3 spans 16 amino acids. Written as DNA, the CDR3 is TGTGCCATCAGTGCTACATTAGCTACGAACACCGGGGAGCTGTTTTTT. It is translated as CAISATLATNTGELFF.